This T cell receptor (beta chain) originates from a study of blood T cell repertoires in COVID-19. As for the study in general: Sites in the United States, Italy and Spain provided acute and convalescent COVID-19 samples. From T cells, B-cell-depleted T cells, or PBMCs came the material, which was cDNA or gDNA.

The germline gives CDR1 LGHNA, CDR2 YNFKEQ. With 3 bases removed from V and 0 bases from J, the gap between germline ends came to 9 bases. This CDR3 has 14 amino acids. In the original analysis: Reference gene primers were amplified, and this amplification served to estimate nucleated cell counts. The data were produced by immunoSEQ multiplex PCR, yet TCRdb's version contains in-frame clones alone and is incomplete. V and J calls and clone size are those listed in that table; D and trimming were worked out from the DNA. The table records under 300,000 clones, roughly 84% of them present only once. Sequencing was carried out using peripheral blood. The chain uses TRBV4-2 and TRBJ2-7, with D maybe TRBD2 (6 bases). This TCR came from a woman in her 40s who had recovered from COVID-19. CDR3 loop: CASSQGGDSYEQYF. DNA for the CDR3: TGTGCCAGCAGCCAGGGGGGTGACTCCTACGAGCAGTACTTC.